This T cell receptor (beta chain) was obtained from a study of cytomegalovirus exposure and HLA in healthy donors. Study background: Under 90% of 398 genotyped donors fell in the Caucasian-associated ancestry cluster.

Primers: 60 Vbeta forward and 13 Jbeta reverse. Clones were read by immunoSEQ multiplex PCR, and TCRdb kept only the in-frame ones, dropping some. The table records about 120,000 clones, 65% to 80% of them present only once. J lost 5 bases, V lost 3 bases, and 2 bases had no gene match. The CDR3 totals 14 residues. In germline, CDR1 is SEHNR, CDR2 FQNEAQ (reference sequence). The V gene is TRBV7-9, the J gene TRBJ2-2; 8 positions match TRBD2. The sequencing input was PBMCs. This TCR was recovered from a man between 60 and 75 years old in good health and CMV-seropositive. For the CDR3, the DNA is TGTGCCAGCAGCTTGGCGGGGGGAACCGGGGAGCTGTTTTTT. This translates into CASSLAGGTGELFF.